This T cell receptor (beta chain) was captured in a study of T cell repertoires in cytomegalovirus infection. Study as a whole: Newly reported HLA-C-restricted and thoroughly characterized HLA-B-restricted CMV epitopes were employed.

Remarks on this clonotype: Its specificity is unknown.

Whole-study findings and limits: The ex vivo response was dominated by HLA-C-restricted CMV-specific TCR beta clonotypes.

The V gene lost 3 bases and the J gene lost 5 bases, with 13 bases spanning the gap. Germline-derived CDR1 and CDR2 are MNHEY and SMNVEV (reference sequence). The CDR3 sequence is 15 residues long. TCRdb redid the calling of the reads with MiXCR, one entry per CDR3 protein. The sample carries over 100,000 distinct CDR3 sequences, around 28% recorded once. Source: CD8+ T cells from cultured PBMCs, taken from culture after CMV antigen stimulation. V usage is TRBV27 and J usage is TRBJ1-4; a possible D gene is TRBD1 (6 bases). This clonotype originated in a human donor in good health (CMV status not recorded). Some clones in this sample may be carry-over from other donors' samples. The CDR3 coding sequence is TGTGCCAGCAGTTTGGGGGCAAGATCCAATGAAAAACTGTTTTTT. This codes for CASSLGARSNEKLFF.